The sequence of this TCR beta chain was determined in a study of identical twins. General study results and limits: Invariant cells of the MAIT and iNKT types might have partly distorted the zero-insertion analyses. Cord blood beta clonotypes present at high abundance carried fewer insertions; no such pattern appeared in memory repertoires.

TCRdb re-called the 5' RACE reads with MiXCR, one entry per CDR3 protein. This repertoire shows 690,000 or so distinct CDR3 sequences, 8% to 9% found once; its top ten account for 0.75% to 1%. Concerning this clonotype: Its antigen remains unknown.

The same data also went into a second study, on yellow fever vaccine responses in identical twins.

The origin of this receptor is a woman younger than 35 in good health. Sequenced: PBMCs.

CDR3 sequence (DNA): TGCAGTGCTACCATCTATCTGCTAGGAGAGACCCAGTACTTC. It translates to CSATIYLLGETQYF. The chain joins TRBV20-1 to TRBJ2-5, with unresolved D. V was cut by 4 bases and J by 4 bases, with 16 bases left in between. The CDR3 covers 14 residues. Germline V CDR1 and CDR2: DFQATT, SNEGSKA (reference sequence).